The following is a TCR beta chain sequence with its context. Ten or more counts support this clonotype. Its target antigen remains unknown. No per-base quality is available; no much larger clone lies one base away. This sample stems from a study of T cells in Graves' hyperthyroidism and ophthalmopathy (dated 2019 in TCRdb). General notes on the study: Peripheral blood was collected at initial diagnosis, before any treatment. Prospective prediction of ophthalmopathy was tested in an independent validation cohort of fewer than 20 hyperthyroidism patients and roughly 16 patients who later progressed to ophthalmopathy. Following sampling, methimazole starting at 30 mg daily was given to hyperthyroidism patients, and high-dose intravenous methylprednisolone was given to ophthalmopathy patients. The study also compared thyroid tissue and blood T-cell repertoires from several Graves' hyperthyroidism patients. To identify TCR V-J signatures that set the groups apart, the researchers used a discovery cohort of approximately 98 patients, made up of fewer than 50 with Graves' ophthalmopathy and some 60 with stable Graves' hyperthyroidism. The 90 or so discovery patients were randomly split 7:3 into training and test sets. According to the paper, TCR Vbeta CDR3 sequencing was carried out on approximately 140 peripheral blood samples, which came from fewer than 50 ophthalmopathy, 70 to 80 hyperthyroidism and some 17 progressor patients. Here is what the overall study found, with its caveats: A 13 V-J signature model separated ophthalmopathy from stable hyperthyroidism, with about 90% sensitivity and 81.08% specificity in cross-validation and 80%/75% in testing. No statistical method was used to set the sample size in advance, and investigators knew the group allocation. Most expanded thyroid clonotypes (frequency above 0.001) were also found in blood, which suggests that blood repertoires may mirror thyroid immune responses. In validation, progression to ophthalmopathy was predicted by the model with almost 71% sensitivity and 72.22% specificity, a median of roughly 6.4 months before onset.

Stable Graves' hyperthyroidism was defined as no progression to ophthalmopathy during 18 months of follow-up. The hyperthyroidism patients were between 18 and 65 years old and newly diagnosed, with a disease duration of less than 2 months. The study excluded patients with uncontrolled infections, other autoimmune diseases, pregnancy or lactation. Diagnoses relied on clinical symptoms, serum thyroxine and TRAb, thyroid ultrasound and orbital computed tomography. PBMCs were isolated from about 9 ml of fresh peripheral blood by Ficoll-Paque density gradient centrifugation. Total RNA was extracted with Trizol reagent, and quality was checked on an Agilent 2100 Bioanalyzer. TCR beta CDR3 regions were amplified from RNA transcripts. For the first round of RT-PCR on the TCR CDR3, the HTBI primer set was used together with the Qiagen OneStep RT-PCR kit. The libraries were constructed in a second round of multiplex PCR and then size-selected and purified. Libraries were sequenced paired-end with 100 bp reads on an Illumina HiSeq2000. The authors' analysis ran thus. SOAPnuke was used to process the raw data, throwing out any read that contained adapters or uncalled bases, had a mean Phred below 15, or lacked an exact constant-primer or identifier match. COPE v1.2.5 was used to merge high-quality paired reads, and clonotypes were defined as unique nucleotide sequences. MiTCR v1.1 was used to align the clonotypes against IMGT TRBV, TRBD and TRBJ reference segments. The analysis was restricted to V-J combinations with a frequency above 0.0001, which together covered 99% to 99.2% of the repertoires. A TCS score was defined as the ratio of F50 (clonal expansion) to E x V (chaos), with BLOSUM62-based TCRdist applied between CDR3 peptides within each V-J. Welch's t-statistics and random forest reduced roughly 500 V-J features to 13, which were used in a naive Bayes classifier (R e1071). TCRdb reprocessed the public reads (quality trimming at Q25 with fastp, clone calling with MiXCR) and kept in-frame beta chains. Records with the same CDR3 protein are collapsed into one entry carrying the most frequent genes and DNA. V and J calls and clone size were set by TCRdb, not the authors. The sample table shows around 420,000 distinct CDR3 sequences, and about a sixth are seen once. In total, the top ten clones hold roughly 15% of the sample.

V is shortened by 5 bases, J by 2 bases, and the region joining them spans 13 bases. CDR1 and CDR2, per the germline V gene, are MDHEN and SYDVKM. The CDR3 measures 15 amino acids from cysteine to phenylalanine. The only DNA kept is the CDR3, 45 bases in frame from the first base. Sample: blood. The V and J genes are TRBV28 and TRBJ1-5; a tentative D call is TRBD1 (6 bases match). The receptor's source is a woman younger than 35 with Graves' hyperthyroidism. The DNA is as follows: TGTGCCAGCAGTCTACAAGGGGGAGGCAATCAGCCCCAGCATTTT. Protein translation: CASSLQGGGNQPQHF.